The following is a T cell receptor (beta chain) sequence with its context. Its cognate antigen is unknown. The data originate from a study of blood T cells in healthy people across ages. The study, taken as a whole, reports: The CMV status of each donor remained undetermined, and this could have confounded shifts in expanded clonotypes. Both naive CD4+ cell counts and diversity were greater in long-lived donors than in aged donors.

The CDR3 has 13 residues. Trimming took 2 bases from V and 7 from J, leaving 11 bases between them. CDR1 and CDR2 (germline): MNHEY, SVGAGI. A second PCR, run for about 6 to 12 cycles, used a sample-barcoded 5' primer plus a J-beta primer mix. From each sample, at least 2.5 million paired-end reads containing CDR3 were obtained. From the 5' RACE reads, TCRdb called clonotypes with MiXCR, one entry per CDR3 protein. The repertoire holds around 800,000 distinct CDR3 sequences, with more than 40% as singletons. This receptor was identified in a man in his 60s in good health. The chain carries TRBV6-5 and TRBJ1-1; D ambiguous. The specimen sequenced was blood. The CDR3 spells CASSYQGGFEAFF. CDR3 in DNA: TGTGCCAGCAGTTACCAAGGCGGCTTTGAAGCTTTCTTT.